The 17 T cell receptor beta chains given below trace back to one sample, sequenced in a study of human T cells and chemical hapten exposure. Time point denoted: pre-sensitization, week 0. Stated treatment: therapeutic diphenylcyclopropenone sensitization with weekly scalp DPC. MiXCR, run by TCRdb on the RACE reads, gives a single entry per CDR3 protein. The table lists around 200,000 distinct CDR3 sequences, approximately 31% of them singletons. The sample here was whole blood, taken in connection with sensitization to the hapten diphenylcyclopropenone (DPC). Receptors originate from a young woman with alopecia areata. Some clones in this sample may be carry-over from other donors' samples.

V gene TRBV15 combines with J gene TRBJ1-4; possible D gene TRBD1, 6 bases. The germline V and J ends were trimmed by 3 bases and 7 bases, with 12 bases remaining between them. CDR1 and CDR2 (germline): LNHNV, YYDKDF (reference sequence). The CDR3 is 14 amino acids. The CDR3 DNA is TGTGCCACCAGCAGGAACAGGGTGGGTGAAAAACTGTTTTTT. Amino acid sequence: CATSRNRVGEKLFF.

The rearrangement uses TRBV6-6 and TRBJ2-4; D not resolved. The CDR3 totals 16 residues. Per the germline V gene, CDR1 is MNHNY and CDR2 is SVGAGI (reference sequence). Trimming removed 0 bases from V and 1 base from J, with 10 bases in between. The CDR3 sequence: CASSYSNRDAKNIQYF. The CDR3 coding sequence is TGTGCCAGCAGTTACTCGAACAGAGACGCCAAAAACATTCAGTACTTC.

The gene calls are TRBV7-9 and TRBJ1-3; TRBD1 might be the D (6 bases). Germline assignment: CDR1 SEHNR and CDR2 FQNEAQ (reference sequence). V was shortened by 2 bases and J by 1 base, with 12 bases between the two germline ends. The CDR3 runs to 16 residues. CDR3 protein: CASSLSGGVSGNTIYF. The CDR3 region has the DNA TGTGCCAGCAGCTTATCCGGGGGCGTATCTGGAAACACCATATATTTT.

This clonotype occurred a few times. The chain combines TRBV28 with TRBJ2-1, with D uncertain. With 11 bases removed from V and 2 bases from J, the gap between germline ends came to 13 bases. Germline loops: CDR1 MDHEN, CDR2 SYDVKM. This CDR3 contains 13 residues. CDR3 sequence: CAPIPPPYNEQFF. CDR3 bases: TGTGCCCCTATCCCTCCCCCCTACAATGAGCAGTTCTTC.

The chain is built from TRBV5-1 and TRBJ2-2; 10 nucleotides agree with TRBD2. Trimming removed 1 base from V and 8 bases from J; junction bases left unmatched: 8. This CDR3 region has 16 residues. CDR1 SGHRS and CDR2 YFSETQ come from the germline V gene. CDR3 residues: CASSLQGLAPQGELFF. As DNA, the CDR3 is TGCGCCAGCAGCTTGCAGGGACTAGCGCCCCAGGGGGAGCTGTTTTTT.

The chain couples TRBV10-3 to TRBJ2-3; no clear D gene. Germline-derived CDR1 and CDR2 are ENHRY and SYGVKD. V was trimmed by 3 bases and J by 2 bases, leaving 15 bases between them. CDR3 size: 16 residues. The chain's CDR3 is CAISDPNTEHTDTQYF. The CDR3 bases are TGTGCCATCAGTGACCCTAATACAGAACACACAGATACGCAGTATTTT.

The V and J genes are TRBV5-5 and TRBJ1-2, with D possibly matching TRBD1 (5 bases). This CDR3 contains 12 residues. Germline V CDR1 and CDR2: SGHKS, YYEKEE (reference sequence). V was shortened by 4 bases and J by 7 bases, with 11 bases between the two germline ends. The CDR3 protein is CASSINDSGYTF. The DNA of the CDR3 is TGTGCCAGCAGCATAAACGACAGTGGCTACACCTTC.

The V gene is TRBV28, the J gene TRBJ1-1, with 9 bases matching TRBD1. This CDR3 is 14 amino acids long. With V trimmed by 4 bases and J by 5 bases, 5 bases remained unmatched. Per the germline V gene, CDR1 is MDHEN and CDR2 is SYDVKM. Here the CDR3 reads CASSSGQGWTEAFF. The CDR3 DNA reads as TGTGCCAGCAGTTCCGGACAGGGGTGGACTGAAGCTTTCTTT.

This chain uses TRBV18 with TRBJ2-1; 10 bases match TRBD2. CDR1 is KGHSH, CDR2 LQKENI, per germline. This CDR3 has 17 residues. The ends lost 3 bases at V and 4 bases at J; junction bases unmatched: 9. The CDR3 here is CASSPPRLAGDYNEQFF. The DNA of the CDR3 is TGTGCCAGCTCACCGCCCAGACTAGCGGGTGATTACAATGAGCAGTTCTTC.

This clonotype has only a few counts. V gene TRBV19 combines with J gene TRBJ1-5; 9 bases match TRBD1. In germline, CDR1 is LNHDA, CDR2 SQIVND (reference sequence). The CDR3 contains 15 residues. Unmatched junction bases numbered 6, after V lost 5 bases and J lost 4 bases. The CDR3 coding sequence is TGTGCCAGTAGTGCACAGGGGGCGTATAATCAGCCCCAGCATTTT. This encodes CASSAQGAYNQPQHF.

V and J are TRBV6-1 and TRBJ2-7; a possible D gene is TRBD2 (6 bases). Trimming removed 8 bases from V and 5 bases from J, with 16 bases in between. The CDR3 totals 13 residues. CDR1 is MNHNS and CDR2 is SASEGT in the germline V gene. The DNA for the CDR3 is TGTGCCAGCCGGGGAGCGGGCCCTCACGAGCAGTACTTC. Translated, it gives CASRGAGPHEQYF.

CDR3 sequence reads: CASSPRAGINEKLFF. Here the CDR3 DNA reads TGTGCCAGCAGTCCACGAGCGGGAATTAATGAAAAACTGTTTTTT. The gene calls are TRBV27 and TRBJ1-4; no reliable D call. V lost 5 bases to trimming and J lost 4 bases, with 14 bases between them. Germline CDR1 MNHEY, CDR2 SMNVEV (reference sequence). There are 15 residues in the CDR3.

This chain links TRBV29-1 with TRBJ2-7, with D tentatively TRBD2 (6 bases). Per the germline V gene, CDR1 is SQVTM and CDR2 is ANQGSEA. Between the trimmed V and J ends, which lost 1 base and 5 bases, there was a span of 12 bases. The CDR3 sequence is 13 residues long. The CDR3 loop is CSVEAGWGDEQYF. DNA of the CDR3: TGCAGCGTTGAAGCCGGGTGGGGGGACGAGCAGTACTTC.

J is TRBJ2-7 and V is TRBV4-2, with 8 bases aligning to TRBD2. Germline CDR1 reads LGHNA; CDR2 reads YNFKEQ. The CDR3 loop spans 15 amino acids. Trimming at V came to 1 base and at J to 1 base, leaving 3 bases not matched to a gene. The CDR3 reads CASSQAASGSYEQYF. The CDR3 DNA reads TGTGCCAGCAGCCAAGCGGCTAGCGGGTCCTACGAGCAGTACTTC.

The V and J genes are TRBV6-6 and TRBJ1-6; 9 positions match TRBD1. Germline lookup yields CDR1 MNHNY and CDR2 SVGAGI (reference sequence). This CDR3 is built from 14 residues. V was pared by 11 bases and J by 7 bases, with 9 bases of the junction left unmatched. The CDR3 coding sequence is TGTGCCGGATCTTCGGGACAGGGCAATTCACCCCTCCACTTT. Amino acids: CAGSSGQGNSPLHF.

Concerning this clonotype: The junction does not match germline at one end; this may be a read error. CDR3 residues: CVSSFGGRVETQYF. The CDR3, as DNA: TGTGTCAGCAGTTTTGGGGGACGGGTAGAGACCCAGTACTTC. The chain is built from TRBV28 and TRBJ2-5; D may correspond to TRBD1 or TRBD2 (5 bases each). Germline V gene sequence: CDR1 MDHEN, CDR2 SYDVKM. CDR3 length: 14 residues.

This clonotype was found a few times. V gene TRBV18 combines with J gene TRBJ2-7; 7 nucleotides agree with TRBD1. Germline trimming cut 4 bases from V and 3 bases from J; bases unmatched to any gene: 3. The germline V gene encodes CDR1 KGHSH and CDR2 LQKENI. CDR3 size: 13 residues. This CDR3 reads CASSRDRYYEQYF. The DNA for the CDR3 is TGTGCCAGCTCACGGGACAGATACTACGAGCAGTACTTC.